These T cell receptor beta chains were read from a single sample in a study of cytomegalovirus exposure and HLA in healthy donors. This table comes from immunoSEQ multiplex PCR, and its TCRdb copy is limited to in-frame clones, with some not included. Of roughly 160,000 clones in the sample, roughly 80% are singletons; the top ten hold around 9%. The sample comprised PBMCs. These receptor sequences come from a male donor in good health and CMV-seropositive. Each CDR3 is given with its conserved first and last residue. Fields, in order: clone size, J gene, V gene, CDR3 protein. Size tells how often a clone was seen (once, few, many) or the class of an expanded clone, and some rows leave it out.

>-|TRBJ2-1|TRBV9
CASSVGGDRVSHEQFF
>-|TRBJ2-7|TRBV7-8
CASSLEGTGGRNEQYF
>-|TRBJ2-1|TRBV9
CASSATSGPYNEQFF
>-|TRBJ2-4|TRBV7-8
CASSLSGGKNIQYF
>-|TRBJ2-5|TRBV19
CASSIAPGNQYF
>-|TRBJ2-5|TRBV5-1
CASSSGLGGHQETQYF
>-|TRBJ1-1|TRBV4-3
CASSQDSGRDTEAFF
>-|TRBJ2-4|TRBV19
CASSPWTGPQNIQYF
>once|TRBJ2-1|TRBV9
CASSDRFDSGITYNEQFF
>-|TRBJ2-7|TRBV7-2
CASSFPNSGGSTYEQYF
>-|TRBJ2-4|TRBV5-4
CASSLGDNKNIQYF
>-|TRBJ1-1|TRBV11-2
CASSPIRGGHTEAFF
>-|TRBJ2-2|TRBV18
CASSRTGQGQFGELFF
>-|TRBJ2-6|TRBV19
CASSIVGGSGANVLTF
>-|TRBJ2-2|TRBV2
CASSLELRGVSTGELFF
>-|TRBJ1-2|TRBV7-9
CASSQLWGYTF